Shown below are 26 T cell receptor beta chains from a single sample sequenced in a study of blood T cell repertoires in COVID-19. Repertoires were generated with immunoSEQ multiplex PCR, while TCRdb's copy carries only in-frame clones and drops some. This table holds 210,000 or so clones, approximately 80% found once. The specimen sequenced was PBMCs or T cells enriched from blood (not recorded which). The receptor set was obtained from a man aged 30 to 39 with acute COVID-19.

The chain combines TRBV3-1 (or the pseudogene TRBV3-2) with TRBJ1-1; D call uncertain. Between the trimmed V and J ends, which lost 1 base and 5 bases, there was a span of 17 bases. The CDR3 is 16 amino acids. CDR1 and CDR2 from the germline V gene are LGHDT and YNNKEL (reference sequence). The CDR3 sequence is CASSQGAGAKTTEAFF. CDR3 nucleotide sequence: TGTGCCAGCAGCCAAGGGGCGGGCGCGAAGACGACTGAAGCTTTCTTT.

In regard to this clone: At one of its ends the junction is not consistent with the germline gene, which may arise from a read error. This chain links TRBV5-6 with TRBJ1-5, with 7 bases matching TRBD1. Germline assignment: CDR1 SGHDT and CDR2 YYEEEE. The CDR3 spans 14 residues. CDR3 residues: CATGKQGVNQPQHF. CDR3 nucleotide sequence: TGCGCAACTGGAAAGCAGGGGGTTAATCAGCCCCAGCATTTT.

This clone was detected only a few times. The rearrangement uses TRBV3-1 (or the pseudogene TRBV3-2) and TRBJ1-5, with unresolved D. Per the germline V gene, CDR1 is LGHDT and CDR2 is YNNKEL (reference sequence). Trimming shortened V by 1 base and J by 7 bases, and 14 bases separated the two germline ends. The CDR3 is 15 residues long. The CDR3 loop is CASSQVPGERQPQHF. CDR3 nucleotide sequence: TGTGCCAGCAGCCAAGTCCCGGGTGAGAGGCAGCCCCAGCATTTT.

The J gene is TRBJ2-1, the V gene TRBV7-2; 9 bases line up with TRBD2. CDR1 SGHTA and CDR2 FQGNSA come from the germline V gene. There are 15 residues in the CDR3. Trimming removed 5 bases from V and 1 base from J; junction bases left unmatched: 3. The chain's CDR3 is CASSVSGGSYNEQFF. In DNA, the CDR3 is TGTGCCAGCAGCGTTAGCGGGGGATCCTACAATGAGCAGTTCTTC.

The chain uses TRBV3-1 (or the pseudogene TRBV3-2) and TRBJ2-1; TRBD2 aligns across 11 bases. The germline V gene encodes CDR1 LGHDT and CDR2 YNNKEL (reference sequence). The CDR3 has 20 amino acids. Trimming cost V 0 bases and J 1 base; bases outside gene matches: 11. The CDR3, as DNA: TGTGCCAGCAGCCAAGAGTGGAGACTAGCGGGGAGTCTTTCCTACAATGAGCAGTTCTTC. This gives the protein CASSQEWRLAGSLSYNEQFF.

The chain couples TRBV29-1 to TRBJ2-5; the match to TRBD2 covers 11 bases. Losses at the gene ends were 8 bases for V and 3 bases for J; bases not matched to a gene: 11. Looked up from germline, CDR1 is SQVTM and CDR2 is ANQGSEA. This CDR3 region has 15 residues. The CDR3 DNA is TGCAGCACTAACGGGCTAGCGGGGGGTAAAGAGACCCAGTACTTC. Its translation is CSTNGLAGGKETQYF.

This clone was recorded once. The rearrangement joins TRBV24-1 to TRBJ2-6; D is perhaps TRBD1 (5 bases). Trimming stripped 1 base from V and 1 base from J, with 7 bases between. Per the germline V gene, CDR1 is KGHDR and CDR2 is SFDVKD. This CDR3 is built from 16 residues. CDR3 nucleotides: TGTGCCACCAGTGATTTCAGGGAATCTGGGGCCAACGTCCTGACTTTC. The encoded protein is CATSDFRESGANVLTF.

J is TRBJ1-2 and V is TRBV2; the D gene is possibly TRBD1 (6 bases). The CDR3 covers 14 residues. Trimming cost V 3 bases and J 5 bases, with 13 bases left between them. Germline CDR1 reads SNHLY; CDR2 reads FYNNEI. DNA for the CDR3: TGTGCCAGCAGTGAGGGCCAGGGGACATATGGCTACACCTTC. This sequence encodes CASSEGQGTYGYTF.

CDR3 nucleotide sequence: TGTGCCAGCAGCTTAAAGGTGACAGGTCAAAGCGATGAGCAGTTCTTC. Translation: CASSLKVTGQSDEQFF. The chain joins TRBV7-9 to TRBJ2-1; a weak D match, TRBD1 (6 bases). Germline lookup yields CDR1 SEHNR and CDR2 FQNEAQ (reference sequence). This CDR3 region has 16 residues. Trimming cost V 2 bases and J 8 bases, with 19 bases left between them.

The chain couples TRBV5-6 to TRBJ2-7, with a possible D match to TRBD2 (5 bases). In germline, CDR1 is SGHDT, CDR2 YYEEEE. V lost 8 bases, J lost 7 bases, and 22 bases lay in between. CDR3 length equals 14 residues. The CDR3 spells CASKPGPGVAEQYF. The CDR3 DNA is TGTGCCAGTAAGCCGGGCCCCGGGGTTGCGGAGCAGTACTTC.

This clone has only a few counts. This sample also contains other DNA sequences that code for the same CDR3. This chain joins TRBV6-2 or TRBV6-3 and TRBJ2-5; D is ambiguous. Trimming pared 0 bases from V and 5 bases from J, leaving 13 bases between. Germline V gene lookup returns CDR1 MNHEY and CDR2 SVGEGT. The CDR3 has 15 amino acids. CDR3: CASSYSNSVRETQYF. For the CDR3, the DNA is TGTGCCAGCAGTTACTCGAACTCTGTCCGGGAGACCCAGTACTTC.

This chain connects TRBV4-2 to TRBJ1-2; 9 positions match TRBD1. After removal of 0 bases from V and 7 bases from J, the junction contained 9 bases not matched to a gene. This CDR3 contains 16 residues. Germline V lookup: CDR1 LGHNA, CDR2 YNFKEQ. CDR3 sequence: CASSQDRPGQGTGYTF. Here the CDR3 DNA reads TGTGCCAGCAGCCAAGATCGTCCCGGACAGGGGACTGGCTACACCTTC.

CDR3 sequence (DNA): TGTGCCAGCAGCCCACTACAGGGAGGGACTACTAATGAAAAACTGTTTTTT. As protein: CASSPLQGGTTNEKLFF. This chain links TRBV7-9 with TRBJ1-4, with a possible D match to TRBD1 (6 bases). This CDR3 has 17 residues. Trimming stripped 5 bases from V and 2 bases from J, with 18 bases between. CDR1 is SEHNR and CDR2 is FQNEAQ in the germline V gene (reference sequence).

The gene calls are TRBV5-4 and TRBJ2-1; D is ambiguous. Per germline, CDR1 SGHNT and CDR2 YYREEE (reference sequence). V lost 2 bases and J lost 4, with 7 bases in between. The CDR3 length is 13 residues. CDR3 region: CASSFPQYNEQFF. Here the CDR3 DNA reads TGTGCCAGCAGCTTTCCTCAGTACAATGAGCAGTTCTTC.

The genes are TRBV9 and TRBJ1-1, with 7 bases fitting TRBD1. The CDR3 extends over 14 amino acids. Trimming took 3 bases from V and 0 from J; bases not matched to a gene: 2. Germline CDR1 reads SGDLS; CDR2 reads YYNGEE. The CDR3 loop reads CASSDGTVNTEAFF. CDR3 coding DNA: TGTGCCAGCAGCGACGGGACAGTGAACACTGAAGCTTTCTTT.

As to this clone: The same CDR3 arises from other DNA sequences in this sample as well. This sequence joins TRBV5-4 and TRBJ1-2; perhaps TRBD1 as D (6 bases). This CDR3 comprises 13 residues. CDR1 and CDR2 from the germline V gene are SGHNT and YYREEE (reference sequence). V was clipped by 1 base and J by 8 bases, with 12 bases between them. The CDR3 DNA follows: TGTGCCAGCAGCTTGAATGGGGGCAGAGGCTACACCTTC. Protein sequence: CASSLNGGRGYTF.

CDR3 sequence (DNA): TGCGCCAGCAGCTTGGCTCGACAGGGAGAGACCCAGTACTTC. It encodes CASSLARQGETQYF. The rearrangement joins TRBV5-1 to TRBJ2-5; 7 bases are shared with TRBD1. The CDR3 is 14 residues long. Germline V gene sequence: CDR1 SGHRS, CDR2 YFSETQ. Trimming at V came to 0 bases and at J to 4 bases, leaving 3 bases not matched to a gene.

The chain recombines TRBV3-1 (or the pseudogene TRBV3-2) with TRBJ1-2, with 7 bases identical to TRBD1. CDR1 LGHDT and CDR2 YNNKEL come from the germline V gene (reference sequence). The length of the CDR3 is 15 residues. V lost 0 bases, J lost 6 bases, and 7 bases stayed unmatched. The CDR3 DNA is TGTGCCAGCAGCCAAGATGCCAGGGGGAAAAATGGCTACACCTTC. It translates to CASSQDARGKNGYTF.

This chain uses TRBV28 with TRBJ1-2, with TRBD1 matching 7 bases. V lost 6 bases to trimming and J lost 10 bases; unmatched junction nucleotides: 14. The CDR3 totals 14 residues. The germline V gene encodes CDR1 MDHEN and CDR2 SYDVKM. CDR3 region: CASSPGGDRLPYTF. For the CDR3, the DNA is TGTGCCAGCAGCCCGGGGGGGGACAGACTCCCCTACACCTTC.

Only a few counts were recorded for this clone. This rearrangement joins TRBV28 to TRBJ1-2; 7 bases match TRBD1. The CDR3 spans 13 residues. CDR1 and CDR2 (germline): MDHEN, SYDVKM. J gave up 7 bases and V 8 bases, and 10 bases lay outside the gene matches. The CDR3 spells CASAPGQGGGYTF. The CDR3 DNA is TGTGCCAGCGCTCCCGGGCAGGGGGGTGGCTACACCTTC.

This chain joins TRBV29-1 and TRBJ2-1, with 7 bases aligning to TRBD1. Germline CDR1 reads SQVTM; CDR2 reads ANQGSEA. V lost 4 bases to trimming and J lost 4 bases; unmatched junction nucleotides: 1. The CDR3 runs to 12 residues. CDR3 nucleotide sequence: TGCAGCGTTGGACAGGGTTACAATGAGCAGTTCTTC. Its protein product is CSVGQGYNEQFF.

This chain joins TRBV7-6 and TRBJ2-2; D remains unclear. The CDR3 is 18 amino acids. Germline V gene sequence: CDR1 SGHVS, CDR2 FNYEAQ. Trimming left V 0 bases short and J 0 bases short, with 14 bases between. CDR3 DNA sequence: TGTGCCAGCAGCTTAGCAAGCAACAGCCCCACGAACACCGGGGAGCTGTTTTTT. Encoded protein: CASSLASNSPTNTGELFF.

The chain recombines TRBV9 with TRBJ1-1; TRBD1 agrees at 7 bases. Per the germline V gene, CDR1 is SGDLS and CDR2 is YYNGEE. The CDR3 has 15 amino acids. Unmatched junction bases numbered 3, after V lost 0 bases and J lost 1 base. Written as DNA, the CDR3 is TGTGCCAGCAGCGTAGTAGGGGGCCCGAACACTGAAGCTTTCTTT. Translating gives CASSVVGGPNTEAFF.

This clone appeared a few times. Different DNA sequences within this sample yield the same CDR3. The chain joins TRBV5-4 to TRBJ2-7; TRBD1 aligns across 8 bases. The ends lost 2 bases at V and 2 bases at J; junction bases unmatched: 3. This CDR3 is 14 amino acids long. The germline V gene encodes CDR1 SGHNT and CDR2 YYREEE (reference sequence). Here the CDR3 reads CASSFGTGPYEQYF. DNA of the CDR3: TGTGCCAGCAGCTTCGGGACAGGCCCCTACGAGCAGTACTTC.

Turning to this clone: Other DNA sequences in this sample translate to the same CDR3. The DNA for the CDR3 is TGTGCCAGCAGCCCCGGGGGAAATCAGCCCCAGCATTTT. Translated: CASSPGGNQPQHF. J is TRBJ1-5 and V is TRBV3-1 (or the pseudogene TRBV3-2), with D possibly being TRBD1 (5 bases). The germline V and J ends were trimmed by 4 bases and 4 bases, with 8 bases remaining between them. This CDR3 has 13 amino acids. The germline V gene encodes CDR1 LGHDT and CDR2 YNNKEL (reference sequence).

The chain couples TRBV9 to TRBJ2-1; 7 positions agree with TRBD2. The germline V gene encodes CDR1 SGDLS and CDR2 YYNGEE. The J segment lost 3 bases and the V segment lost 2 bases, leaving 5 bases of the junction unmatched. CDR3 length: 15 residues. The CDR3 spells CASSVGASGYNEQFF. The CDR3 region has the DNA TGTGCCAGCAGCGTCGGCGCTAGCGGCTACAATGAGCAGTTCTTC. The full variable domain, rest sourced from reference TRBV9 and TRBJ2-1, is DSGVTQTPKHLITATGQRVTLRCSPRSGDLSVYWYQQSLDQGLQFLIQYYNGEERAKGNILERFSAQQFPDLHSELNLSSLELGDSALYFCASSVGASGYNEQFFGPGTRLTVL.